This T cell receptor (beta chain) is from a study of blood T cells in healthy people across ages. The study, taken as a whole, reports: TCR beta diversity tracked closely with naive T cell percentage. Unsorted PBMC input precluded a conclusive naive versus antigen-experienced comparison. Diversity of TCR beta per million T cells declined in a roughly linear way with age.

They isolated at least 6 million PBMCs from each sample. Combining a sample-barcoded 5' primer with a J-beta primer mix, a second PCR ran for 7 to 11 cycles. MiXCR was run by TCRdb on the 5' RACE reads, yielding one entry per CDR3 protein. This table has more than 1.4 million distinct CDR3 sequences, 42% appearing once. Comments on this clonotype: The antigen remains undetermined.

Germline V gives CDR1 DFQATT, CDR2 SNEGSKA (reference sequence). This CDR3 comprises 15 residues. V lost 1 base and J 0 bases, leaving 13 bases between the germline ends. The clonotype was recovered from a woman aged 18-29 years in good health. Sequenced sample: blood. The chain recombines TRBV20-1 with TRBJ2-7; D is tentatively TRBD1 or TRBD2 (6 bases each). CDR3 coding DNA: TGCAGTGCTAGAGGAGGGGGGAGTAGCTCCTACGAGCAGTACTTC. Its translation: CSARGGGSSSYEQYF.